The source of this TCR beta chain is a study of T cell responses to AZD1222 COVID-19 vaccine. Whole-study results and caveats: Compared with day 0, the breadth and depth of the Spike-specific TCR repertoire rose significantly after two doses of AZD1222. The donor group comprised mostly white British people and more females; the analysis possibly underestimated clonal diversity. Recipients of AZD1222 seropositive at baseline numbered only 5 to 7.

In germline, CDR1 is SGHTA, CDR2 FQGNSA. The CDR3 spans 14 residues. Deletions cut 5 bases from V and 1 base from J, with 12 bases between. This clone was seen ten or more times. Its target is not known. Method: immunoSEQ multiplex PCR; TCRdb's copy keeps in-frame clones and lacks some. The sample shows 90,000 to 120,000 clones, about 89% of them seen only once. The chain employs TRBV7-2 and TRBJ2-7; perhaps TRBD2 as D (5 bases). The sequences come from peripheral blood, collected on day 0 of AZD1222 vaccination. The TCR originated in an adult in good health. The CDR3 sequence: CASSPRRDSYEQYF. CDR3 coding DNA: TGTGCCAGCAGCCCGCGACGGGATTCCTACGAGCAGTACTTC.